This passage covers 11 T cell receptor beta chains from one sample sequenced in a study of high-grade serous ovarian cancer treatment subgroups. Only in-frame clones appear in the TCRdb table, and some are missing; sequencing was by immunoSEQ multiplex PCR. The table records thousands of clones, over 70% of them present only once. Tumor samples were taken before definitive surgery or chemotherapy. The sequencing input was tumor tissue. The source is a human donor with high-grade serous ovarian cancer.

This chain joins TRBV28 and TRBJ2-1; possible D gene TRBD1, 6 bases. The CDR3 extends over 15 amino acids. Trimming took 4 bases from V and 0 from J, leaving 10 bases between them. Germline-derived CDR1 and CDR2 are MDHEN and SYDVKM. The CDR3 is CASSSSGVSYNEQFF. The CDR3, as DNA: TGTGCCAGCAGTTCCTCAGGGGTCTCCTACAATGAGCAGTTCTTC.

V usage is TRBV5-4 and J usage is TRBJ2-4; TRBD2 matches 9 bases. Trimming took 4 bases from V and 7 from J; bases not matched to a gene: 6. Germline V gene sequence: CDR1 SGHNT, CDR2 YYREEE (reference sequence). This CDR3 has 14 residues. In nucleotides, the CDR3 is TGTGCCAGCAGCCTAGGTAGCGGGAGTAACATTCAGTACTTC. Translating it yields CASSLGSGSNIQYF. The entire variable domain, with the rest obtained from reference TRBV5-4 and TRBJ2-4, is as follows: ETGVTQSPTHLIKTRGQQVTLRCSSQSGHNTVSWYQQALGQGPQFIFQYYREEENGRGNFPPRFSGLQFPNYSSELNVNALELDDSALYLCASSLGSGSNIQYFGAGTRLSVL.

The rearrangement links TRBV28 to TRBJ1-2; a possible D gene is TRBD1 (6 bases). This CDR3 is 15 amino acids long. Trimming left V 6 bases short and J 5 bases short, with 19 bases between. Germline V gene sequence: CDR1 MDHEN, CDR2 SYDVKM. This CDR3 is CASSPTKGGAYGYTF. The CDR3 DNA follows: TGTGCCAGCAGCCCCACTAAGGGGGGGGCGTATGGCTACACCTTC.

The V gene is TRBV12-5, the J gene TRBJ2-7; the match to TRBD2 covers 7 bases. The germline CDR1 and CDR2 sequences are LGHNT and FRNRAP. After removal of 6 bases from V and 5 bases from J, the junction contained 10 bases not matched to a gene. The CDR3 consists of 14 residues. The CDR3 reads CASGPRGIYDEQYF. The DNA of the CDR3 is TGTGCTAGTGGCCCGCGGGGGATTTATGACGAGCAGTACTTC.

As concerns this clone: Germline and junction disagree at one end, which may indicate a read error. The chain employs TRBV7-9 and TRBJ1-1; D call uncertain. The CDR3 runs 15 residues. Germline assignment: CDR1 SEHNR and CDR2 FQNEAQ (reference sequence). Here the CDR3 DNA reads TGCGCCAGCAGCCAATCTCGGCACCAGAACACTGAAGCTTTCTTT. It yields the protein CASSQSRHQNTEAFF.

The chain uses TRBV11-2 and TRBJ2-1; perhaps TRBD2 as D (6 bases). The germline gives CDR1 SGHAT, CDR2 FQNNGV. Trimming took off 2 bases at V and 0 bases at J, with 14 bases between the two ends. The length of the CDR3 is 17 residues. CDR3 residues: CASSLLVFGSSYNEQFF. In nucleotides, the CDR3 is TGTGCCAGCAGCTTACTAGTTTTCGGGAGCTCCTACAATGAGCAGTTCTTC. Drawing the rest from reference TRBV11-2 and TRBJ2-1, the complete variable domain is EAGVAQSPRYKIIEKRQSVAFWCNPISGHATLYWYQQILGQGPKLLIQFQNNGVVDDSQLPKDRFSAERLKGVDSTLKIQPAKLEDSAVYLCASSLLVFGSSYNEQFFGPGTRLTVL.

This clone is a singleton in its sample. The chain carries TRBV5-4 and TRBJ2-5; TRBD2 might be the D (5 bases). The V and J ends lost 4 bases and 1 base respectively, with 5 bases between them. Germline V gene lookup returns CDR1 SGHNT and CDR2 YYREEE (reference sequence). This CDR3 comprises 12 residues. CDR3 in DNA: TGTGCCAGCAGCCTAGCCCAAGAGACCCAGTACTTC. Translated, it gives CASSLAQETQYF.

The chain links TRBV5-5 to TRBJ1-2; possibly TRBD1 for D (6 bases). V lost 5 bases and J 4 bases, leaving 15 bases between the germline ends. The CDR3 sequence is 14 residues long. CDR1 and CDR2 (germline): SGHKS, YYEKEE (reference sequence). The CDR3 coding sequence is TGTGCCAGCAGACCCGCCCAGGGGAGCTATGGCTACACCTTC. This codes for CASRPAQGSYGYTF.

This clone has only a few counts. This chain uses TRBV7-2 with TRBJ1-1; possible D gene TRBD1, 6 bases. V lost 4 bases, J lost 0 bases, and 9 bases lay in between. The CDR3 contains 14 residues. CDR1 and CDR2 from the germline V gene are SGHTA and FQGNSA. The CDR3 reads CASSWTEMNTEAFF. CDR3 sequence (DNA): TGTGCCAGCAGCTGGACAGAGATGAACACTGAAGCTTTCTTT. The full variable domain, its missing parts supplied by reference TRBV7-2 and TRBJ1-1, is GAGVSQSPSNKVTEKGKDVELRCDPISGHTALYWYRQSLGQGLEFLIYFQGNSAPDKSGLPSDRFSAERTGGSVSTLTIQRTQQEDSAVYLCASSWTEMNTEAFFGQGTRLTVV.

This rearrangement joins TRBV9 to TRBJ2-7; D may be TRBD1 or TRBD2 (5 bases each). The germline CDR1 and CDR2 sequences are SGDLS and YYNGEE. The CDR3 totals 13 residues. The ends were cut back, 4 bases at V and 7 bases at J, with 15 bases in the middle. This chain's CDR3 is CASSPGPAGEQYF. CDR3 nucleotide sequence: TGTGCCAGCAGCCCGGGGCCGGCGGGTGAGCAGTACTTC.

This chain uses TRBV9 with TRBJ1-1; maybe TRBD1 (5 bases). Trimming pared 0 bases from V and 2 bases from J, leaving 11 bases between. The germline CDR1 and CDR2 sequences are SGDLS and YYNGEE. The CDR3 totals 15 residues. In nucleotides, the CDR3 is TGTGCCAGCAGCGTAGAGGCAGGGATAAACACTGAAGCTTTCTTT. This encodes CASSVEAGINTEAFF.